The sequence of this TCR beta chain was determined in a study of cytotoxic CD8 clonotypes in ibrutinib-treated CLL. Study context: Among the patients, some eleven presented as relapsed/refractory and about 15 as treatment-naive; 17 showed unmutated IGHV.

Sequencing sought depths of 1 in 200,000 to 1 in 1 million T cells. Using immunoSEQ multiplex PCR, the repertoire was profiled, and TCRdb retains in-frame clones only, with some absent. The sample holds fewer than 400,000 clones, approximately 67% seen once. This clone was detected a few times. Germline assignment: CDR1 ENHRY and CDR2 SYGVKD. This CDR3 has 13 amino acids. Between the trimmed V and J ends, which lost 3 bases and 4 bases, there was a span of 7 bases. This chain joins TRBV10-3 and TRBJ1-3, with no clear D. Sequenced material: PBMCs, taken after 36 months of ibrutinib treatment. The receptor was derived from a human donor with chronic lymphocytic leukemia. In DNA, the CDR3 is TGTGCCATCAGTGATGAGCCAGGAAACACCATATATTTT. This translates into CAISDEPGNTIYF.